This TCR beta chain appears in the sequencing data of a study of cytomegalovirus exposure and HLA in healthy donors. The PCR used 60 Vbeta and 13 Jbeta primers. The protocol was immunoSEQ multiplex PCR, while the TCRdb copy is restricted to in-frame clones and leaves out a portion. The data show around 230,000 clones, approximately 81% seen once. Germline V gene data show CDR1 as MGHRA and CDR2 as YSYEKL. Trimming pared 5 bases from V and 0 bases from J, leaving 11 bases between. This CDR3 has 14 amino acids. Sequencing input: PBMCs. The gene calls are TRBV4-1 and TRBJ2-7, with D perhaps TRBD1 (7 bases). The origin of this receptor is a girl aged 2-9 years in good health and CMV-seronegative. In nucleotides, the CDR3 is TGCGCCAGCAGCGCGGGACAGCTCTCCTACGAGCAGTACTTC. Protein product: CASSAGQLSYEQYF.